The 10 T cell receptor beta chains listed next were all sequenced from one sample in a study of shared clonotypes between healthy human individuals (dated by TCRdb to 2018 to 2020). Receptors were amplified or captured by the immunoSEQ multiplex PCR assay. The table comes from immuneACCESS by way of TCRdb, which keeps in-frame sequences with V and J called. Part of the clones is missing from these tables; in studies checked, under half for an unresolved V gene and the rest for unknown reasons. Across this sample there are 2 million to 2.5 million clones, with 85% to 95% seen only once. Approximately 0.41% of the sample is in the top ten clones. Sequencing was performed on naive CD4+ T cells from PBMCs. The sample's cell subset or site label, decoded: CD45RA+ positively selected. The receptors derive from a man younger than 30 in good health. Some clones in this sample may be carry-over from other donors' samples.

This rearrangement joins TRBV4-2 to TRBJ1-4; the D is unclear. V gave up 4 bases and J gave up 0 bases, with 12 bases separating them. The CDR3 runs 16 residues. CDR1 LGHNA and CDR2 YNFKEQ come from the germline V gene. The CDR3: CASSRLETATNEKLFF. The CDR3 bases are TGTGCCAGCAGCCGTCTAGAGACTGCAACTAATGAAAAACTGTTTTTT.

The V and J genes are TRBV6-1 and TRBJ2-5; either TRBD1 or TRBD2 may fit D (7 bases each). Germline CDR1 is MNHNS and CDR2 is SASEGT. The CDR3 is made up of 14 amino acids. V was shortened by 7 bases and J by 4 bases, with 16 bases between the two germline ends. The chain's CDR3 is CASIEQGGLETQYF. The CDR3, as DNA: TGTGCCAGCATCGAGCAGGGGGGGTTAGAGACCCAGTACTTC.

To note about this clone: Other DNA sequences from this sample encode an identical CDR3 as well. V gene TRBV5-1 combines with J gene TRBJ1-1, with 8 bases that match TRBD1. Germline V gene sequence: CDR1 SGHRS, CDR2 YFSETQ. Trimming took 1 base from V and 2 from J; bases not matched to a gene: 4. This CDR3 region has 15 residues. CDR3 nucleotide sequence: TGCGCCAGCAGCTTGAGGGCAGGGGGCAACACTGAAGCTTTCTTT. It is translated as CASSLRAGGNTEAFF.

The chain employs TRBV12-5 and TRBJ2-5, with TRBD1 identical over 7 bases. With 5 bases clipped from V and 4 bases from J, the junction kept 4 bases outside the gene matches. Germline CDR1 reads LGHNT; CDR2 reads FRNRAP. This CDR3 has 13 residues. The CDR3 bases are TGTGCTAGTGGTACCCCAGGGGGAGAGACCCAGTACTTC. Amino acids: CASGTPGGETQYF.

The chain is built from TRBV9 and TRBJ2-5; either TRBD1 or TRBD2 may fit D (5 bases each). CDR1 and CDR2 from the germline V gene are SGDLS and YYNGEE. V shed 0 bases and J shed 4 bases, with 13 bases lying between them. This CDR3 is built from 15 residues. The CDR3 DNA is TGTGCCAGCAGCGTAGCCGAGGGACCTTCAGAGACCCAGTACTTC. Translated, it gives CASSVAEGPSETQYF.

This rearrangement joins TRBV5-1 to TRBJ2-7, with 11 bases that match TRBD1. The germline V gene encodes CDR1 SGHRS and CDR2 YFSETQ. The junction had 7 bases not matched to a gene; V was cut back by 4 bases and J by 7 bases. This CDR3 is built from 14 residues. CDR3 DNA sequence: TGCGCCAGCAGCAGAGGACAGGGGGCTTGGGAGCAGTACTTC. Its translation is CASSRGQGAWEQYF.

The chain couples TRBV2 to TRBJ2-3; 12 bases are shared with TRBD2. This CDR3 contains 16 residues. Germline V gene sequence: CDR1 SNHLY, CDR2 FYNNEI. V lost 6 bases to trimming and J lost 2 bases; unmatched junction nucleotides: 6. CDR3 in amino acids: CASRTGLAGHTDTQYF. The CDR3 DNA sequence: TGTGCCAGCAGGACGGGACTAGCGGGTCACACAGATACGCAGTATTTT.

The rearrangement uses TRBV7-3 and TRBJ2-3, with 7 bases fitting TRBD1. The CDR3 runs 14 residues. Germline values: CDR1 SGHTA, CDR2 FQGTGA. Losses at the gene ends were 2 bases for V and 8 bases for J; bases not matched to a gene: 7. The CDR3 nucleotides read TGTGCCAGCAGCTTAGAAGGGGGCGTCAGTACGCAGTATTTT. Residues: CASSLEGGVSTQYF.

The V gene is TRBV27, the J gene TRBJ2-2; TRBD1 might be the D (6 bases). Trimming cost V 3 bases and J 9 bases, with 17 bases left between them. CDR3 length: 15 residues. The V gene's germline CDR1 is MNHEY and CDR2 SMNVEV (reference sequence). The CDR3 DNA reads as TGTGCCAGCAGTTTGGGGGCACTAGTGGCCAGGGAGCTGTTTTTT. Its translation is CASSLGALVARELFF.

V usage is TRBV7-9 and J usage is TRBJ1-1, with 10 bases lining up with TRBD1. The CDR3 extends over 15 amino acids. V shed 5 bases and J 3 bases; nucleotides not matched to a gene: 6. CDR1 SEHNR and CDR2 FQNEAQ come from the germline V gene (reference sequence). CDR3 amino acids: CASSPTGTGDTEAFF. As DNA, the CDR3 is TGTGCCAGCAGCCCAACCGGGACAGGGGACACTGAAGCTTTCTTT.